The 20 T cell receptor beta chains in this list originate from one sample, sequenced in a study of Ad26.COV2.S vaccination and SARS-CoV-2 variants. The data were produced by immunoSEQ multiplex PCR, yet TCRdb's version contains in-frame clones alone and is incomplete. The sample consists of about 500,000 clones, approximately 90% of them appearing once. Treatment defined: 19 received Ad26.COV2.S at low or high dose, single or two shots; a few received placebo; per-sample allocation not given. The investigators took samples on day 63 after the first vaccine or placebo injection. This specimen was peripheral blood, taken in a trial of Ad26.COV2.S vaccine versus placebo. The receptors originated from a person between 18 and 60 years old who received the Ad26.COV2.S COVID-19 vaccine or a placebo.

This clone was seen once. This rearrangement joins TRBV30 to TRBJ2-1; 14 nucleotides match TRBD2. Germline V gives CDR1 GTSNPN, CDR2 SVGIG (reference sequence). The CDR3 is 18 amino acids. V dropped 3 bases and J dropped 8; count of bases not matched to a gene: 15. The CDR3 protein is CAWREGLAGVFRGDEQFF. The CDR3 DNA is TGTGCCTGGAGGGAGGGACTAGCGGGAGTATTCAGAGGCGATGAGCAGTTCTTC.

The gene calls are TRBV7-6 and TRBJ2-2, with 8 positions matching TRBD2. The CDR3 has 16 residues. The V gene's germline CDR1 is SGHVS and CDR2 FNYEAQ. J gave up 4 bases and V 3 bases, and 7 bases lay outside the gene matches. CDR3 loop: CASSFYAGGFTGELFF. CDR3 coding DNA: TGTGCCAGCAGCTTCTATGCGGGAGGATTCACCGGGGAGCTGTTTTTT.

For this clone: The junction shows a germline mismatch at one end, possibly a read error. The chain has TRBV5-4 and TRBJ2-2, with D possibly TRBD2 on 5 matching bases. CDR1 is SGHNT and CDR2 is YYREEE in the germline V gene (reference sequence). The CDR3 spans 13 residues. The CDR3 DNA sequence: TGTGCCAGCAGCTTGCGGGCGGCCGGGGAGCTGCTTTTT. This gives the protein CASSLRAAGELLF.

The CDR3 loop is CASRRTGSYEQYF. In nucleotides, the CDR3 is TGTGCCAGTAGAAGGACAGGGAGCTACGAGCAGTACTTC. The chain carries TRBV19 and TRBJ2-7; the match to TRBD1 covers 8 bases. The germline CDR1 and CDR2 sequences are LNHDA and SQIVND (reference sequence). The V segment lost 6 bases and the J segment 3 bases; nucleotides outside the gene matches: 4. The length of the CDR3 is 13 residues.

The CDR3 loop is CASSQAGTGNNEQFF. For the CDR3, the DNA is TGCGCCAGCAGCCAGGCCGGGACAGGAAACAATGAGCAGTTCTTC. The chain couples TRBV4-3 to TRBJ2-1; the match to TRBD1 covers 8 bases. V shed 3 bases and J 5 bases; nucleotides not matched to a gene: 6. Looked up from germline, CDR1 is LGHNA and CDR2 is YSLEER. The CDR3 loop spans 15 amino acids.

V gene TRBV18 combines with J gene TRBJ2-1, with D perhaps TRBD1 (6 bases). The germline V and J ends were trimmed by 1 base and 9 bases, with 13 bases remaining between them. Looked up from germline, CDR1 is KGHSH and CDR2 is LQKENI. This CDR3 spans 14 amino acids. This CDR3 reads CASSPLRDRSEQFF. The CDR3 DNA sequence: TGTGCCAGCTCACCACTGCGCGACAGGAGTGAGCAGTTCTTC.

The chain recombines TRBV10-1 with TRBJ2-7; 11 positions match TRBD2. Germline V gene sequence: CDR1 WNHNN, CDR2 SYGVQD (reference sequence). V lost 3 bases, J lost 2 bases, and 9 bases stayed unmatched. The CDR3 is made up of 17 amino acids. CDR3: CASSDPTGTSGAYEQYF. CDR3 coding DNA: TGCGCCAGCAGTGATCCCACCGGGACTAGCGGCGCCTACGAGCAGTACTTC.

This chain uses TRBV12-3 or TRBV12-4 with TRBJ1-5; no clear D. The CDR3 contains 13 residues. V lost 3 bases to trimming and J lost 3 bases, with 6 bases between them. The CDR3 spells CASSLWDNQPQHF. In DNA form, the CDR3 reads TGTGCCAGCAGTTTGTGGGACAATCAGCCCCAGCATTTT.

The chain uses TRBV6-5 and TRBJ1-5, with D uncertain. V gave up 8 bases and J gave up 5 bases, with 4 bases separating them. The CDR3 has 10 amino acids. Germline CDR1 and CDR2: MNHEY and SVGAGI. The CDR3 loop reads CASGYQPQHF. DNA for the CDR3: TGTGCCAGCGGGTATCAGCCCCAGCATTTT.

This chain links TRBV9 with TRBJ2-7; 14 nucleotides agree with TRBD2. Germline trimming cut 2 bases from V and 4 bases from J; bases unmatched to any gene: 2. The CDR3 sequence is 15 residues long. The germline V gene has CDR1 SGDLS and CDR2 YYNGEE. Here the CDR3 reads CASSVGTSGRYEQYF. CDR3 in DNA: TGTGCCAGCAGCGTGGGGACTAGCGGGAGATACGAGCAGTACTTC. Full variable domain (rest looked up from reference TRBV9 and TRBJ2-7): DSGVTQTPKHLITATGQRVTLRCSPRSGDLSVYWYQQSLDQGLQFLIQYYNGEERAKGNILERFSAQQFPDLHSELNLSSLELGDSALYFCASSVGTSGRYEQYFGPGTRLTVT.

The chain couples TRBV6-5 to TRBJ1-5; D may be TRBD1 (5 bases). Between the trimmed V and J ends, which lost 5 bases and 3 bases, there was a span of 14 bases. CDR1 and CDR2 from the germline V gene are MNHEY and SVGAGI. The CDR3 contains 15 residues. The CDR3 protein is CASSPPGGSNQPQHF. The CDR3 nucleotides read TGTGCCAGCAGTCCACCCGGGGGGTCCAATCAGCCCCAGCATTTT.

Notes on this clone: The same CDR3 arises from other DNA sequences in this sample as well. The chain joins TRBV28 to TRBJ1-1; D gene uncertain. CDR1 is MDHEN and CDR2 is SYDVKM in the germline V gene. The germline V and J ends were trimmed by 6 bases and 8 bases, with 10 bases remaining between them. The CDR3 sequence is 11 residues long. For the CDR3, the DNA is TGTGCCAGCAGCTTAAAACGGGAAGCTTTCTTT. It encodes CASSLKREAFF.

The chain uses TRBV14 and TRBJ2-7, with 7 bases that match TRBD2. V gave up 0 bases and J gave up 3 bases; unmatched junction bases: 17. Germline lookup yields CDR1 SGHDN and CDR2 FVKESK. The CDR3 spans 19 residues. The CDR3 here is CASSQELATTLLGDYEQYF. DNA of the CDR3: TGTGCCAGCAGCCAAGAACTAGCGACAACCCTTTTGGGGGACTACGAGCAGTACTTC.

The V gene is TRBV6-5, the J gene TRBJ1-2; D unclear. Germline loops: CDR1 MNHEY, CDR2 SVGAGI. The CDR3 is 14 amino acids. Between the trimmed V and J ends, which lost 8 bases and 2 bases, there was a span of 15 bases. CDR3 protein: CASQDPYPNYGYTF. CDR3 nucleotide sequence: TGTGCCAGCCAAGACCCCTATCCCAACTATGGCTACACCTTC.

The rearrangement joins TRBV5-1 to TRBJ1-2, with D possibly TRBD1 on 5 matching bases. The CDR3 loop spans 14 amino acids. V lost 0 bases and J 4 bases, leaving 10 bases between the germline ends. The germline V gene has CDR1 SGHRS and CDR2 YFSETQ. This CDR3 reads CASSLEPGVYGYTF. The CDR3 DNA reads TGCGCCAGCAGCTTGGAGCCGGGGGTCTATGGCTACACCTTC.

The CDR3 DNA sequence: TGTGCCAGCAGCTTAGCCGGGGACACCCCCTACGAGCAGTACTTC. It specifies CASSLAGDTPYEQYF. The rearrangement links TRBV11-2 to TRBJ2-7, with TRBD1 as a possible D gene (6 bases). The germline V gene encodes CDR1 SGHAT and CDR2 FQNNGV. Trimming stripped 1 base from V and 2 bases from J, with 12 bases between. This CDR3 comprises 15 residues.

This chain links TRBV18 with TRBJ2-7; tentative D call: TRBD2 (5 bases). The V end lost 5 bases, the J end lost 13 bases, and 15 bases lay between the germline ends. This CDR3 has 11 residues. CDR1 and CDR2 (germline): KGHSH, LQKENI. Here the CDR3 DNA reads TGTGCCAGCTCAGCGGGCCCCTCCTTATACTTC. Protein sequence: CASSAGPSLYF.

The chain is built from TRBV18 and TRBJ1-5, with D unclear. Germline CDR1 KGHSH, CDR2 LQKENI. The CDR3 consists of 15 residues. V was pared by 3 bases and J by 7 bases, with 16 bases between. The DNA for the CDR3 is TGTGCCAGCTCACCCGAGCGTCCAGGAAACCAGCCCCAGCATTTT. Translated, it gives CASSPERPGNQPQHF.

The V and J genes are TRBV2 and TRBJ1-2, with D unresolved. The CDR3 length is 14 residues. Trimming cost V 3 bases and J 2 bases, with 10 bases left between them. The germline gives CDR1 SNHLY, CDR2 FYNNEI. This CDR3 is CASSETGSNYGYTF. The CDR3 nucleotides are TGTGCCAGCAGTGAGACGGGTTCGAACTATGGCTACACCTTC.

This chain links TRBV7-2 with TRBJ2-7, with 7 nucleotides matching TRBD2. Germline V gene lookup returns CDR1 SGHTA and CDR2 FQGNSA. V lost 7 bases, J lost 4 bases, and 10 bases stayed unmatched. The CDR3 is 14 amino acids. The CDR3: CASTDGREDYEQYF. The DNA of the CDR3 is TGTGCCAGCACCGACGGACGGGAGGATTACGAGCAGTACTTC.